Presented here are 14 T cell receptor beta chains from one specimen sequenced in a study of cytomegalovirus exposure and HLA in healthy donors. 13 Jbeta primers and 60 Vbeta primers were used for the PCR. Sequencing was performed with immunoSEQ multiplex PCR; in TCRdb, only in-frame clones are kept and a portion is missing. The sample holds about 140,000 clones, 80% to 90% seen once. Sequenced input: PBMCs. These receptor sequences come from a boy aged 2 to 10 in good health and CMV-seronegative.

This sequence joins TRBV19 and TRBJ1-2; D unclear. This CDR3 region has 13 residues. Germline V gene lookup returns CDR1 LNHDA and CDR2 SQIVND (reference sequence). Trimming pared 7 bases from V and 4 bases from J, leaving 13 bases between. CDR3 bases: TGTGCCAGTAACCCCAGGTCGCTCTATGGCTACACCTTC. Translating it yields CASNPRSLYGYTF.

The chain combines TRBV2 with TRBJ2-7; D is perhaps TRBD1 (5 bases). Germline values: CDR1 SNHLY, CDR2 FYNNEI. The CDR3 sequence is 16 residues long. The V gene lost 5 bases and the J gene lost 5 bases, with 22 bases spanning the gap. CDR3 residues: CASSYNAGIREDEQYF. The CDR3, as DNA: TGTGCCAGCAGTTATAATGCAGGGATTAGAGAGGACGAGCAGTACTTC. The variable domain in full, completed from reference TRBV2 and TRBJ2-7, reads EPEVTQTPSHQVTQMGQEVILRCVPISNHLYFYWYRQILGQKVEFLVSFYNNEISEKSEIFDDQFSVERPDGSNFTLKIRSTKLEDSAMYFCASSYNAGIREDEQYFGPGTRLTVT.

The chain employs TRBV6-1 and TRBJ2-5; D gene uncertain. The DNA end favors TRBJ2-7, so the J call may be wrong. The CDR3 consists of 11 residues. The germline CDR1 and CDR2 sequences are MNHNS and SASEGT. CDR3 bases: TGTGCCAGCAGTGACACCTACGAGCAGTACTTC. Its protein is CASSDTYEQYF.

CDR3 DNA: TGTGCCTGGAGTGTAACCCTAAATGAAAAACTGTTTTTT. Its translation: CAWSVTLNEKLFF. The gene calls are TRBV30 and TRBJ1-4, with no clear D. The germline V and J ends were trimmed by 0 bases and 5 bases, with 7 bases remaining between them. The length of the CDR3 is 13 residues. Germline lookup yields CDR1 GTSNPN and CDR2 SVGIG (reference sequence).

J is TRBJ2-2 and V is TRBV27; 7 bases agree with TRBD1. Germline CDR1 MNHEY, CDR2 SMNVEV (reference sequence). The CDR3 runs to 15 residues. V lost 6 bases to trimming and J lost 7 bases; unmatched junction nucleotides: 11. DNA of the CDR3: TGTGCCAGCAGCATTACGAACAGGGGTCACGGGGAGCTGTTTTTT. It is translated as CASSITNRGHGELFF.

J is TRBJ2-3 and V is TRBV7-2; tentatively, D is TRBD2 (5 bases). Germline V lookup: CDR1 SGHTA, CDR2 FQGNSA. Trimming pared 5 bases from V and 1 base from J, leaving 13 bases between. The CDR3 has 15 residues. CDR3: CASSPRRPGTDTQYF. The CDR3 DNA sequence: TGTGCCAGCAGCCCCCGGAGGCCCGGCACAGATACGCAGTATTTT.

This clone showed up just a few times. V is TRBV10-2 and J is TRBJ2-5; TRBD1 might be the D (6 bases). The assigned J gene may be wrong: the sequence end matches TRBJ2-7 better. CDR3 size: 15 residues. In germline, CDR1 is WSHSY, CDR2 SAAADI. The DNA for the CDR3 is TGCGCCAGCAGTGAGCTAAAGGGGGTATCCTACGAGCAGTACTTC. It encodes CASSELKGVSYEQYF.

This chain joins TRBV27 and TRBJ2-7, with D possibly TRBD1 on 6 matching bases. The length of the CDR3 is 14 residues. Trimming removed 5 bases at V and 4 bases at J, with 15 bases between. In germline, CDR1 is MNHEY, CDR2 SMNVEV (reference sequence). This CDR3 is CASSLKGHPYEQYF. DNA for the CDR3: TGTGCCAGCAGTCTAAAGGGACATCCTTACGAGCAGTACTTC.

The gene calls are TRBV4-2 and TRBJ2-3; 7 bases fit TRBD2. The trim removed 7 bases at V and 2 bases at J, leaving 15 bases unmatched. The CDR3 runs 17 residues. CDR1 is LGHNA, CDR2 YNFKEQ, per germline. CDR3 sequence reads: CASTPRRGGGTTDTQYF. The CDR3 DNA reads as TGTGCCAGCACCCCCCGTCGGGGCGGGGGTACCACAGATACGCAGTATTTT.

The CDR3: CASSLRQTRNTEAFF. DNA for the CDR3: TGTGCCAGCAGTTTAAGACAGACTCGGAACACTGAAGCTTTCTTT. The chain uses TRBV27 and TRBJ1-1, with TRBD1 as a possible D gene (5 bases). Trimming left V 2 bases short and J 1 base short, with 11 bases between. CDR1 and CDR2 from the germline V gene are MNHEY and SMNVEV (reference sequence). This CDR3 region has 15 residues.

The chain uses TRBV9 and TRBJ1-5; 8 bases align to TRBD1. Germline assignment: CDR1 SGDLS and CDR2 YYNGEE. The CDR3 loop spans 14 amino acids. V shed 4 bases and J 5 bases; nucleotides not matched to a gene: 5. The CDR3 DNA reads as TGTGCCAGCAGCTCAGACAGGGGCTATCAGCCCCAGCATTTT. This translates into CASSSDRGYQPQHF.

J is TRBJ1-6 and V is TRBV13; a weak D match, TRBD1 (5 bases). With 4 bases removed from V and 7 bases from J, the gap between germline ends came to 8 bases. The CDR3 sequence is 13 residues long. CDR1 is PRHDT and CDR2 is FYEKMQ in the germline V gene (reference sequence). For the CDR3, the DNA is TGTGCCAGCAGCTCCTACAGGAATTCACCCCTCCACTTT. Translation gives CASSSYRNSPLHF. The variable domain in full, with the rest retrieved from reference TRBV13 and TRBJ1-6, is AAGVIQSPRHLIKEKRETATLKCYPIPRHDTVYWYQQGPGQDPQFLISFYEKMQSDKGSIPDRFSAQQFSDYHSELNMSSLELGDSALYFCASSSYRNSPLHFGNGTRLTVT.

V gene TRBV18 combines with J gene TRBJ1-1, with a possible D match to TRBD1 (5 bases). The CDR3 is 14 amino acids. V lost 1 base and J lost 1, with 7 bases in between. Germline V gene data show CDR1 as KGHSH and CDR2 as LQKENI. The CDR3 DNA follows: TGTGCCAGCTCACCACGAACAGGGAACACTGAAGCTTTCTTT. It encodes CASSPRTGNTEAFF.

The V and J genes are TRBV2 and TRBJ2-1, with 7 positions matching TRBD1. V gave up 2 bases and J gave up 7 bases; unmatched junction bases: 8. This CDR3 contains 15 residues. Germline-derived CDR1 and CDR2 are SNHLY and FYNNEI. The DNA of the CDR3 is TGTGCCAGCAGTGAACCACAGGGGAATCGTAATGAGCAGTTCTTC. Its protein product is CASSEPQGNRNEQFF.